The next 25 T cell receptor beta chains were all read from a single sample in a study of cytomegalovirus exposure and HLA in healthy donors. Both 60 Vbeta primers and 13 Jbeta primers went into the PCR. Profiling relied on immunoSEQ multiplex PCR, and the TCRdb table lists in-frame clones only, not all of them. The sample holds around 120,000 clones; over 15% are singletons and the top ten take 1.5% to 2%. Sequencing was carried out using PBMCs. The source of these receptors is a young woman in good health and CMV-seronegative.

This clone was seen a few times. This chain uses TRBV14 with TRBJ2-1, with 9 bases that match TRBD2. CDR1 and CDR2 from the germline V gene are SGHDN and FVKESK. This CDR3 comprises 19 residues. V trimming: 3 bases; J trimming: 0 bases; junction bases outside the gene matches: 12. CDR3 region: CASSHFGLARSSSYNEQFF. The CDR3 region has the DNA TGTGCCAGCAGCCACTTCGGACTAGCGCGCAGCAGCTCCTACAATGAGCAGTTCTTC.

This clone was detected a few times. DNA for the CDR3: TGTGCCAGCAGCTCTGGGACAGCCTTTAGGACCCAGTACTTC. Its protein product is CASSSGTAFRTQYF. The chain recombines TRBV5-6 with TRBJ2-5; 7 nucleotides match TRBD1. Trimming cost V 3 bases and J 7 bases; bases outside gene matches: 9. Germline V lookup: CDR1 SGHDT, CDR2 YYEEEE. CDR3 length equals 14 residues.

This clone has more than one count but fewer than ten. This chain joins TRBV28 and TRBJ2-3; 7 bases match TRBD2. V lost 5 bases and J lost 1; bases outside the gene matches: 6. The germline V gene encodes CDR1 MDHEN and CDR2 SYDVKM. The CDR3 sequence is 15 residues long. CDR3 residues: CASSPPSGRTDTQYF. The CDR3 DNA reads as TGTGCCAGCAGTCCACCTAGCGGCCGCACAGATACGCAGTATTTT.

This clone was seen a few times. This chain uses TRBV9 with TRBJ2-1, with 10 bases identical to TRBD1. Trimming removed 3 bases from V and 10 bases from J; junction bases left unmatched: 10. The germline CDR1 and CDR2 sequences are SGDLS and YYNGEE. The CDR3 contains 15 residues. The CDR3 coding sequence is TGTGCCAGCAGCGGGTCCGGGACAGGGGCGGAGGAGCAGTTCTTC. Translating gives CASSGSGTGAEEQFF.

The V gene is TRBV19, the J gene TRBJ1-4; D gene uncertain. Trimming removed 9 bases from V and 3 bases from J, with 14 bases in between. This CDR3 is 14 amino acids long. Looked up from germline, CDR1 is LNHDA and CDR2 is SQIVND (reference sequence). The CDR3 here is CASAEQVSNEKLFF. Here the CDR3 DNA reads TGTGCCAGCGCGGAACAAGTATCTAATGAAAAACTGTTTTTT. Combining the CDR3 with reference TRBV19 and TRBJ1-4 gives the whole variable domain DGGITQSPKYLFRKEGQNVTLSCEQNLNHDAMYWYRQDPGQGLRLIYYSQIVNDFQKGDIAEGYSVSREKKESFPLTVTSAQKNPTAFYLCASAEQVSNEKLFFGSGTQLSVL.

In its sample, this clone was seen once. The chain couples TRBV6-1 to TRBJ1-1; 8 nucleotides line up with TRBD1. This CDR3 spans 12 amino acids. V was pared by 7 bases and J by 4 bases, with 2 bases of the junction left unmatched. Per the germline V gene, CDR1 is MNHNS and CDR2 is SASEGT. Written as DNA, the CDR3 is TGTGCCAGCAAGACAGGGGTCACTGAAGCTTTCTTT. This gives the protein CASKTGVTEAFF.

This clone appeared a few times. The V and J genes are TRBV9 and TRBJ2-6, with a tentative D call TRBD1 (6 bases). CDR3 length equals 14 residues. Germline V CDR1 and CDR2: SGDLS, YYNGEE. V was cut by 3 bases and J by 4 bases, with 8 bases left in between. The CDR3 region is CASSAGVGANVLTF. For the CDR3, the DNA is TGTGCCAGCAGCGCAGGGGTCGGGGCCAACGTCCTGACTTTC.

The V and J genes are TRBV29-1 and TRBJ2-5; TRBD2 agrees at 13 bases. Germline values: CDR1 SQVTM, CDR2 ANQGSEA. Trimming at V came to 5 bases and at J to 4 bases, leaving 1 base not matched to a gene. This CDR3 contains 13 residues. In DNA, the CDR3 is TGCAGCGTTCGACTAGCGGGAGGAGAGACCCAGTACTTC. This translates into CSVRLAGGETQYF.

This clone was found a few times. The chain joins TRBV11-2 to TRBJ2-7; 9 nucleotides line up with TRBD2. The CDR3 contains 14 residues. V shed 9 bases, J shed 4 bases, and the junction held 10 bases outside the gene matches. Germline V CDR1 and CDR2: SGHAT, FQNNGV. CDR3 bases: TGTGCCAGTAACTTAGCGGGAGTCGGATACGAGCAGTACTTC. Its protein is CASNLAGVGYEQYF.

The V and J genes are TRBV28 and TRBJ2-3, with 9 bases lining up with TRBD1. The V gene end was trimmed by 6 bases and the J gene end by 1 base; junction bases not matched to a gene: 8. This CDR3 is 16 amino acids long. Looked up from germline, CDR1 is MDHEN and CDR2 is SYDVKM. The CDR3 region is CASRKDRGRGTDTQYF. The CDR3 bases are TGTGCCAGCAGGAAGGACAGGGGAAGGGGCACAGATACGCAGTATTTT.

The V call is TRBV28, the J call TRBJ2-1; 9 bases fit TRBD1. The junction had 10 bases not matched to a gene; V was cut back by 10 bases and J by 6 bases. Germline assignment: CDR1 MDHEN and CDR2 SYDVKM. There are 14 residues in the CDR3. The CDR3 here is CATSGTGISNEQFF. The CDR3 DNA reads as TGTGCCACCTCCGGGACAGGGATCTCCAATGAGCAGTTCTTC.

The V and J genes are TRBV6-6 and TRBJ1-5; D is uncertain. V was clipped by 2 bases and J by 0 bases, with 5 bases between them. CDR1 MNHNY and CDR2 SVGAGI come from the germline V gene (reference sequence). The CDR3 consists of 14 residues. As DNA, the CDR3 is TGTGCCAGCAGTTACACTAATAGCAATCAGCCCCAGCATTTT. It specifies CASSYTNSNQPQHF.

V gene TRBV6-6 combines with J gene TRBJ2-1, with 9 nucleotides matching TRBD2. Germline values: CDR1 MNHNY, CDR2 SVGAGI (reference sequence). The CDR3 runs 12 residues. J was trimmed by 15 bases and V by 2 bases; bases with no gene match: 5. CDR3 in amino acids: CASSYAGTSSFF. The DNA for the CDR3 is TGTGCCAGCAGTTACGCCGGGACTAGCTCGTTCTTC.

The table lists this clone with a few counts. CDR3 DNA: TGTGCCAGCAGTTACTCAGAGGTTCCAGCTAACTATGGCTACACCTTC. Its protein product is CASSYSEVPANYGYTF. The chain links TRBV6-6 to TRBJ1-2; D is undetermined. The CDR3 runs to 16 residues. CDR1 is MNHNY and CDR2 is SVGAGI in the germline V gene (reference sequence). Trimming shortened V by 0 bases and J by 0 bases, and 11 bases separated the two germline ends.

This clone was counted between two and nine times. This chain connects TRBV5-4 to TRBJ2-7, with TRBD1 matching 10 bases. With V trimmed by 3 bases and J by 8 bases, 8 bases remained unmatched. Per germline, CDR1 SGHNT and CDR2 YYREEE (reference sequence). The CDR3 loop spans 14 amino acids. The CDR3 coding sequence is TGTGCCAGCAGCTCGGGGGGACAGGGGCCTAAGCAGTACTTC. Translating it yields CASSSGGQGPKQYF.

This clone was seen more than once but under ten times. This chain connects TRBV19 to TRBJ2-7, with no clear D. CDR1 and CDR2 from the germline V gene are LNHDA and SQIVND (reference sequence). The CDR3 consists of 15 residues. Deletions cut 1 base from V and 0 bases from J, with 10 bases between. The CDR3 region has the DNA TGTGCCAGTAGTATAGGAAGCGAACGCTCCTACGAGCAGTACTTC. This sequence encodes CASSIGSERSYEQYF.

The V and J genes are TRBV19 and TRBJ2-5, with 8 nucleotides matching TRBD2. Germline V lookup: CDR1 LNHDA, CDR2 SQIVND (reference sequence). V lost 5 bases to trimming and J lost 5 bases; unmatched junction nucleotides: 10. The CDR3 has 15 residues. The CDR3 coding sequence is TGTGCCAGTAGTGTTGGACTAGCCCTCCGGGAGACCCAGTACTTC. Translated: CASSVGLALRETQYF.

The chain combines TRBV4-1 with TRBJ2-3; a weak D match, TRBD2 (6 bases). The CDR3 consists of 16 residues. Per germline, CDR1 MGHRA and CDR2 YSYEKL. V was shortened by 0 bases and J by 0 bases, with 10 bases between the two germline ends. CDR3 protein: CASSQDGAGSTDTQYF. In DNA form, the CDR3 reads TGCGCCAGCAGCCAAGATGGGGCGGGGAGCACAGATACGCAGTATTTT.

The J gene is TRBJ1-1, the V gene TRBV11-2; weak D call: TRBD1 (6 bases). Between the trimmed V and J ends, which lost 5 bases and 7 bases, there was a span of 11 bases. CDR3 size: 12 residues. Germline lookup yields CDR1 SGHAT and CDR2 FQNNGV. CDR3 protein: CASSRGGDEAFF. CDR3 sequence (DNA): TGTGCCAGCAGCCGAGGGGGGGATGAAGCTTTCTTT.

The chain links TRBV9 to TRBJ1-2; D is unclear. The germline V gene has CDR1 SGDLS and CDR2 YYNGEE. The ends were cut back, 5 bases at V and 5 bases at J, with 10 bases in the middle. CDR3 length: 12 amino acids. The CDR3 region is CASRTSPYGYTF. The CDR3 nucleotides are TGTGCCAGCAGGACATCTCCATATGGCTACACCTTC.

This clone was detected only a few times. The chain recombines TRBV2 with TRBJ2-7, with 10 bases fitting TRBD2. Trimming cost V 6 bases and J 7 bases; bases outside gene matches: 24. The CDR3 extends over 19 amino acids. Germline loops: CDR1 SNHLY, CDR2 FYNNEI. The CDR3 here is CASSAQGPTRSGRYGEQYF. CDR3 DNA sequence: TGTGCCAGCAGCGCGCAGGGCCCCACTCGTAGCGGGAGGTATGGAGAGCAGTACTTC. Drawing the rest from reference TRBV2 and TRBJ2-7, the complete variable domain is EPEVTQTPSHQVTQMGQEVILRCVPISNHLYFYWYRQILGQKVEFLVSFYNNEISEKSEIFDDQFSVERPDGSNFTLKIRSTKLEDSAMYFCASSAQGPTRSGRYGEQYFGPGTRLTVT.

This clone was observed a few times. This CDR3 reads CASSRQSQPQHF. For the CDR3, the DNA is TGTGCCAGCAGTCGACAAAGTCAGCCCCAGCATTTT. V usage is TRBV28 and J usage is TRBJ1-5; no clear D. V was shortened by 5 bases and J by 6 bases, with 8 bases between the two germline ends. The CDR3 has 12 residues. In germline, CDR1 is MDHEN, CDR2 SYDVKM. Variable domain in full (rest from reference TRBV28 and TRBJ1-5): DVKVTQSSRYLVKRTGEKVFLECVQDMDHENMFWYRQDPGLGLRLIYFSYDVKMKEKGDIPEGYSVSREKKERFSLILESASTNQTSMYLCASSRQSQPQHFGDGTRLSIL.

This clone turned up a few times. The genes are TRBV9 and TRBJ2-2; D not certain. The CDR3 totals 13 residues. Germline V gene sequence: CDR1 SGDLS, CDR2 YYNGEE. V lost 3 bases to trimming and J lost 6 bases, with 9 bases between them. This CDR3 reads CASSAGNPGELFF. The DNA of the CDR3 is TGTGCCAGCAGCGCCGGTAACCCCGGGGAGCTGTTTTTT. Combining the CDR3 with reference TRBV9 and TRBJ2-2 gives the whole variable domain DSGVTQTPKHLITATGQRVTLRCSPRSGDLSVYWYQQSLDQGLQFLIQYYNGEERAKGNILERFSAQQFPDLHSELNLSSLELGDSALYFCASSAGNPGELFFGEGSRLTVL.

V usage is TRBV4-2 and J usage is TRBJ2-3; 10 nucleotides align to TRBD2. The V segment lost 1 base and the J segment 3 bases; nucleotides outside the gene matches: 4. Germline loops: CDR1 LGHNA, CDR2 YNFKEQ. The CDR3 has 16 amino acids. CDR3 coding DNA: TGTGCCAGCAGCCAAGGGACTAGCGGAAATACAGATACGCAGTATTTT. The encoded protein is CASSQGTSGNTDTQYF.

In its sample, this clone was seen a few times. This rearrangement joins TRBV6-1 to TRBJ2-1; tentative D call: TRBD1 (6 bases). There are 15 residues in the CDR3. The germline V and J ends were trimmed by 3 bases and 6 bases, with 15 bases remaining between them. The germline gives CDR1 MNHNS, CDR2 SASEGT. CDR3 nucleotides: TGTGCCAGCAGTGAGGGGGCAATTAGCGTCAATGAGCAGTTCTTC. Its translation is CASSEGAISVNEQFF.